These T cell receptor beta chains were read from a single sample in a study of blood T cell repertoires in COVID-19. Using immunoSEQ multiplex PCR, the repertoire was profiled, and TCRdb retains in-frame clones only, with some absent. The table records some 170,000 clones, roughly 76% of them present only once. Sequenced sample: peripheral blood. The receptors were sampled from a woman aged 50 to 60 with active or convalescent COVID-19. Both conserved end residues are part of each CDR3. Each record gives: V gene, D gene, clone size, J gene, CDR3 DNA, CDR3 protein. The D gene is left open where the match is weak. Size is stated for part of the rows, as once, few or many counts, or as a class when the clone is expanded.

TRBV6-2/TRBV6-3	TRBD1	NA	TRBJ2-2	TGTGCCAGCAGCCCGTGGGGACAGGGTGCGAACACCGGGGAGCTGTTTTTT	CASSPWGQGANTGELFF
TRBV3-1/TRBV3-2	TRBD1	NA	TRBJ1-2	TGTGCCAGCAGCCAAGGGGGACAGGGGGCATGGAGAGGCTACACCTTC	CASSQGGQGAWRGYTF
TRBV21-1	NA	NA	TRBJ1-5	TGTGCCAGCAGCAATGACAGGGGTAGCAATCAGCCCCAGCATTTT	CASSNDRGSNQPQHF
TRBV20-1	NA	NA	TRBJ2-7	TGCAGTGCTAGAGATCGAGGCGAGCAGTACTTC	CSARDRGEQYF
TRBV7-9	TRBD1	NA	TRBJ2-7	TGTGCCAGCAGCTTTATCGACAGGGAATCCTCTTCCTACGAGCAGTACTTC	CASSFIDRESSSYEQYF
TRBV6-6	NA	few	TRBJ2-3	TGTGCCAGCAGTTACGACAGAAGGACAGATACGCAGTATTTT	CASSYDRRTDTQYF
TRBV7-9	TRBD1	NA	TRBJ1-1	TGTGCCAGCAGCTTCCCCGGACAGGGGGCAGGAGCTTTCTTT	CASSFPGQGAGAFF
TRBV4-3	TRBD2	few	TRBJ2-1	TGCGCCAGCAGCCCCACCGGGACTAGGAATGAGCAGTTCTTC	CASSPTGTRNEQFF
TRBV4-2	TRBD2	NA	TRBJ2-5	TGTGCCAGCAGCCGAGGGACTAGCGGGGTTAGGGAGACCCAGTACTTC	CASSRGTSGVRETQYF
TRBV7-2	NA	NA	TRBJ2-4	TGTGCCAGCAGCTCTGGGGGGGCGGCCAAAAACATTCAGTACTTC	CASSSGGAAKNIQYF
TRBV4-2	NA	few	TRBJ1-2	TGTGCCAGCAGCCAAGATTACAGAATTAGTAACTATGGCTACACCTTC	CASSQDYRISNYGYTF
TRBV30	NA	NA	TRBJ1-4	TGTGCCTGGAGTGTAGGAGGGGCGGCTAATGAAAAACTGTTTTTT	CAWSVGGAANEKLFF
TRBV4-2	NA	few	TRBJ1-1	TGTGCCAGCAGCCAAGGAGAGGGTACGAACACTGAAGCTTTCTTT	CASSQGEGTNTEAFF
TRBV5-1	TRBD1	NA	TRBJ1-2	TGCGCCAGCAGGTCGGGACAGGGGCTTCGTTCCTATGGCTACACCTTC	CASRSGQGLRSYGYTF
TRBV24-1	TRBD2	NA	TRBJ2-1	TGTGCCACCAGTAGGGAGGGGTCCTACAATGAGCAGTTCTTC	CATSREGSYNEQFF
TRBV5-1	NA	NA	TRBJ1-2	TGCGCCAGCAGCAATGGGACAAACTCGCTCAACTCTGGCTACACCTTC	CASSNGTNSLNSGYTF
TRBV7-2	TRBD2	few	TRBJ2-7	TGTGCCAGCAGCTTACTAGCGGGAGGCTTTTACGAGCAGTACTTC	CASSLLAGGFYEQYF
TRBV4-3	NA	NA	TRBJ2-5	TGCGCCAGCAGCCCGGGGTACCAAGAGACCCAGTACTTC	CASSPGYQETQYF
TRBV5-1	TRBD1	NA	TRBJ2-1	TGCGCCAGCAGCTACGGACAGGCCGACAATGAGCAGTTCTTC	CASSYGQADNEQFF
TRBV7-2	TRBD2	NA	TRBJ2-7	TGTGCCAGCAGCTCGCTAGCGGGGGCCCTAGAGCAGTACTTC	CASSSLAGALEQYF
TRBV7-2	TRBD1	NA	TRBJ1-2	TGTGCCAGCAGCCCCCCGGGACAGGGGGCGTACTATGGCTACACCTTC	CASSPPGQGAYYGYTF
TRBV25-1	NA	NA	TRBJ1-6	TGTGCCAGCAGTGATCCACCTCTCGTGGGGGGTTCACCCCTCCACTTT	CASSDPPLVGGSPLHF